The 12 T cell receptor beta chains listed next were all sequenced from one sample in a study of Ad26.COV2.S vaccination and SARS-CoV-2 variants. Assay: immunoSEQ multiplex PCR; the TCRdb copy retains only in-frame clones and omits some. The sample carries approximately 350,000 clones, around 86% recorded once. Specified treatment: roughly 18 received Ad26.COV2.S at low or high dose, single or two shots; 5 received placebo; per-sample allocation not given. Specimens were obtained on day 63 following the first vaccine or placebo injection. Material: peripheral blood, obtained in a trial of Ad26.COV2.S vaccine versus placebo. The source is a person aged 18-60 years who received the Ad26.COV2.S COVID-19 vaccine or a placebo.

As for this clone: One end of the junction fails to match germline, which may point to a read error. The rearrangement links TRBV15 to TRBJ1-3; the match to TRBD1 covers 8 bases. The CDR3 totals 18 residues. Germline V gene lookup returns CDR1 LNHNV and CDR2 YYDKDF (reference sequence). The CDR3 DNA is TGTGCCACCAGCAGGGGACAGGCCGTATGGGGCTCTAGAAACACCATATATTTT. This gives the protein CATSRGQAVWGSRNTIYF. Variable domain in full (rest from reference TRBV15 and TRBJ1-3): DAMVIQNPRYQVTQFGKPVTLSCSQTLNHNVMYWYQQKSSQAPKLLFHYYDKDFNNEADTPDNFQSRRPNTSFCFLDIRSPGLGDTAMYLCATSRGQAVWGSRNTIYFGEGSWLTVV.

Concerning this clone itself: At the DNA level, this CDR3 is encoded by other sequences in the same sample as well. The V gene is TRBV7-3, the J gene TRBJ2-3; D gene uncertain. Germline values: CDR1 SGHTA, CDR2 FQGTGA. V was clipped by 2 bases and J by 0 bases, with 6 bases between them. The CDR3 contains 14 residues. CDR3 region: CASSLGLSTDTQYF. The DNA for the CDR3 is TGTGCCAGCAGCTTAGGCCTCAGCACAGATACGCAGTATTTT. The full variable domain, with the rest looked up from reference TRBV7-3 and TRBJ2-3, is GAGVSQTPSNKVTEKGKYVELRCDPISGHTALYWYRQSLGQGPEFLIYFQGTGAADDSGLPNDRFFAVRPEGSVSTLKIQRTERGDSAVYLCASSLGLSTDTQYFGPGTRLTVL.

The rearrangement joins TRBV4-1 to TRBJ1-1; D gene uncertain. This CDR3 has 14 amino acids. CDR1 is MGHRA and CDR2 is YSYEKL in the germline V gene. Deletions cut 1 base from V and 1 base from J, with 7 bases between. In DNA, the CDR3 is TGCGCCAGCAGCCAAGGCAGGCCGAACACTGAAGCTTTCTTT. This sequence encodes CASSQGRPNTEAFF.

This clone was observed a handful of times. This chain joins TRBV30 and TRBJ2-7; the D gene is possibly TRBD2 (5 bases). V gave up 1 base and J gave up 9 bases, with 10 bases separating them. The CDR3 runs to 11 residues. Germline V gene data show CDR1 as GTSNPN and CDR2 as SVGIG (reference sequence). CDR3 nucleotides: TGTGCCTGGAGTGCGGACTTAGGGCAGTACTTC. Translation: CAWSADLGQYF.

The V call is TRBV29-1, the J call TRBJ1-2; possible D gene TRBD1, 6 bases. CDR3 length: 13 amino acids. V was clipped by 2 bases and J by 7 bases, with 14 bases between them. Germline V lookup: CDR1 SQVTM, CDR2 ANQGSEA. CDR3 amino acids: CSVEQHNRVGYTF. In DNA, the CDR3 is TGCAGCGTTGAACAGCACAACAGGGTTGGCTACACCTTC.

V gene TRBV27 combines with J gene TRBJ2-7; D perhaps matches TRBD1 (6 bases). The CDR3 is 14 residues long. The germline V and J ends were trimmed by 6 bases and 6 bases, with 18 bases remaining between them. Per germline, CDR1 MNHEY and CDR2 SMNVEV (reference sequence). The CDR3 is CASSPIADSLEQYF. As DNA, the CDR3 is TGTGCCAGCAGCCCTATTGCGGACAGCCTCGAGCAGTACTTC.

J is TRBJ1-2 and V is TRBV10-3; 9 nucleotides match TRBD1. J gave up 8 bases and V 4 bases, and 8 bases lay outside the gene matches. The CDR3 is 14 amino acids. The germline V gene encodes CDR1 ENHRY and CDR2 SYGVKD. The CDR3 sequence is CAISAGQGGEGYTF. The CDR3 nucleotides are TGTGCCATCAGTGCGGGACAGGGAGGAGAGGGCTACACCTTC.

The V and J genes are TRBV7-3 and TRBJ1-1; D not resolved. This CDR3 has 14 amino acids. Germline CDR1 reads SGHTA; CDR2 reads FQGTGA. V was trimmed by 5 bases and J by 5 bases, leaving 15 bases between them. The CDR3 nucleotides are TGTGCCAGCAGCCCCGACGGCGAGGGAACTGAAGCTTTCTTT. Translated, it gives CASSPDGEGTEAFF. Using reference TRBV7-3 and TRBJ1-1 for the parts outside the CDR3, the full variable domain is GAGVSQTPSNKVTEKGKYVELRCDPISGHTALYWYRQSLGQGPEFLIYFQGTGAADDSGLPNDRFFAVRPEGSVSTLKIQRTERGDSAVYLCASSPDGEGTEAFFGQGTRLTVV.

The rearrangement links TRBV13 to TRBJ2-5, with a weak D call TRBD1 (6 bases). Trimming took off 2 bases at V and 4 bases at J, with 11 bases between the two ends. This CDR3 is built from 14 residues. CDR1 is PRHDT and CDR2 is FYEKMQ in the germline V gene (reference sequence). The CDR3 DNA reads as TGTGCCAGCAGCTTAAACGAGGGGGTAGAGACCCAGTACTTC. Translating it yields CASSLNEGVETQYF.

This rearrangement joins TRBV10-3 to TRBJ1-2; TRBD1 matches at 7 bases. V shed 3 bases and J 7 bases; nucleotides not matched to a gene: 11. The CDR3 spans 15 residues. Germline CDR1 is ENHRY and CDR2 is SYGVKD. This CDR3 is CAISDPGQDKGGYTF. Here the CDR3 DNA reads TGTGCCATCAGTGACCCCGGACAGGATAAGGGTGGCTACACCTTC.

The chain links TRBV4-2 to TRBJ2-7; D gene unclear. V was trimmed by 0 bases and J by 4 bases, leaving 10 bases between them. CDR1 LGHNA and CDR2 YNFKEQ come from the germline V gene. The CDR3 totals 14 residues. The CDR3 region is CASSQDFIGYEQYF. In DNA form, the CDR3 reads TGTGCCAGCAGCCAAGATTTCATCGGGTACGAGCAGTACTTC.

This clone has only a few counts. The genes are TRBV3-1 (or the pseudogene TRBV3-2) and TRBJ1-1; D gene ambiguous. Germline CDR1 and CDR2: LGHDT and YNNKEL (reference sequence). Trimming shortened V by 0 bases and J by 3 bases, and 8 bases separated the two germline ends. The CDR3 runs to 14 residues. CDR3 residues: CASSQEGRHTEAFF. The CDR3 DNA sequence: TGTGCCAGCAGCCAAGAAGGGCGTCACACTGAAGCTTTCTTT.